The sequence of this T cell receptor (beta chain) was determined in a study of cytomegalovirus exposure and HLA in healthy donors. As for the study in general: Membership in the Caucasian-associated ancestry cluster was found for 81% of roughly 400 genotyped donors. The study, taken as a whole, reports: Among the most significant clusters, several appeared linked to common viral pathogens in a later analysis. In an earlier analysis, in around 590 donors, most V segments appeared productive either ~87% or ~30% of the time.

PCR primers comprised 60 Vbeta and 13 Jbeta primers. Repertoires were generated with immunoSEQ multiplex PCR, while TCRdb's copy carries only in-frame clones and drops some. Of about 180,000 clones listed, 70% to 80% were seen once; the top ten hold approximately 2.5%. On this clone: The target antigen is unknown. Other nucleotide sequences in the sample specify the same CDR3.

This clonotype was obtained from a man in his 60s in good health and CMV-seronegative. Sequencing input: PBMCs.

CDR3 DNA: TGTGCCAGTAGTAGACAGGACTTTAATGAAAAACTGTTTTTT. This sequence encodes CASSRQDFNEKLFF. This rearrangement joins TRBV19 to TRBJ1-4, with TRBD1 as a possible D gene (6 bases). V lost 4 bases, J lost 4 bases, and 10 bases lay in between. CDR3 size: 14 residues. Germline V gives CDR1 LNHDA, CDR2 SQIVND (reference sequence).